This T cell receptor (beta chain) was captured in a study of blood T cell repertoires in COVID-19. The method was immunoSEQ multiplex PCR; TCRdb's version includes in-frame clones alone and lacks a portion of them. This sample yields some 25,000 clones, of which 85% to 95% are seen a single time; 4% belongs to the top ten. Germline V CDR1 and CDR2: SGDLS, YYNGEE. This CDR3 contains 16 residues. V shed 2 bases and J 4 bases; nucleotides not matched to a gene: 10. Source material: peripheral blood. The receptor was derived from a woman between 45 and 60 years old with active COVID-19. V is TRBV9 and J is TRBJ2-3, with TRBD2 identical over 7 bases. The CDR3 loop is CASSVSGMGNADTQYF. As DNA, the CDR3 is TGTGCCAGCAGCGTCAGCGGGATGGGCAACGCAGATACGCAGTATTTT.